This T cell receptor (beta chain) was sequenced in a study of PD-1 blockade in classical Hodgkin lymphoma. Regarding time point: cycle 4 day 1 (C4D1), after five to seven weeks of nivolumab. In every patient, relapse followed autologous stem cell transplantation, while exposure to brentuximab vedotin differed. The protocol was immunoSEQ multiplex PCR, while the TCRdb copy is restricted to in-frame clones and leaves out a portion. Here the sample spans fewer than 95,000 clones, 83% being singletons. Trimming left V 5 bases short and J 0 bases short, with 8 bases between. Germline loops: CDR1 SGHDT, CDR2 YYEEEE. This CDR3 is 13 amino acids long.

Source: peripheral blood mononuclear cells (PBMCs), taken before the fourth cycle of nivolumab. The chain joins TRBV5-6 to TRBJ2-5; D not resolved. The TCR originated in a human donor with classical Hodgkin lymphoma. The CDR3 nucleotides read TGTGCCAGCAGGTCCCCGTACCAAGAGACCCAGTACTTC. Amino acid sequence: CASRSPYQETQYF. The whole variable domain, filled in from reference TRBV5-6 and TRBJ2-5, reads DAGVTQSPTHLIKTRGQQVTLRCSPKSGHDTVSWYQQALGQGPQFIFQYYEEEERQRGNFPDRFSGHQFPNYSSELNVNALLLGDSALYLCASRSPYQETQYFGPGTRLLVL.